The 25 T cell receptor beta chains below were found in one sample sequenced in a study of shared clonotypes between healthy human individuals. Generated by immunoSEQ multiplex PCR, the TCRdb table keeps only in-frame clones and is missing some. The data show a few hundred thousand clones, 73% seen once. Sequencing was performed on memory CD4+ T cells sorted from blood. Indicated subset: CD45RA-negative fraction. All receptors derive from a man aged 30 to 45 in good health.

This chain links TRBV5-1 with TRBJ2-7, with 14 bases fitting TRBD2. Germline CDR1 is SGHRS and CDR2 is YFSETQ. The V gene end was trimmed by 4 bases and the J gene end by 5 bases; junction bases not matched to a gene: 5. The CDR3 covers 15 residues. The CDR3 sequence: CASSTGLAGVDEQYF. Written as DNA, the CDR3 is TGCGCCAGCAGCACGGGACTAGCGGGAGTAGACGAGCAGTACTTC.

This clone appeared once. The chain carries TRBV5-5 and TRBJ2-7, with TRBD2 as a possible D gene (5 bases). CDR1 is SGHKS and CDR2 is YYEKEE in the germline V gene (reference sequence). Trimming removed 6 bases at V and 2 bases at J, with 15 bases between. The CDR3 covers 14 residues. In DNA, the CDR3 is TGTGCCAGCACCCCGACGAGGGTCCCCTACGAGCAGTACTTC. Its translation is CASTPTRVPYEQYF. Filled out from reference TRBV5-5 and TRBJ2-7, the complete variable domain reads DAGVTQSPTHLIKTRGQQVTLRCSPISGHKSVSWYQQVLGQGPQFIFQYYEKEERGRGNFPDRFSARQFPNYSSELNVNALLLGDSALYLCASTPTRVPYEQYFGPGTRLTVT.

V and J are TRBV18 and TRBJ1-1; D is undetermined. V lost 3 bases and J lost 5, with 7 bases in between. The CDR3 is 12 amino acids. Germline CDR1 reads KGHSH; CDR2 reads LQKENI. In DNA form, the CDR3 reads TGTGCCAGCTCACCGGTCGGGACTGAAGCTTTCTTT. Translation gives CASSPVGTEAFF. Looking up the rest from reference TRBV18 and TRBJ1-1 gives the full variable domain: NAGVMQNPRHLVRRRGQEARLRCSPMKGHSHVYWYRQLPEEGLKFMVYLQKENIIDESGMPKERFSAEFPKEGPSILRIQQVVRGDSAAYFCASSPVGTEAFFGQGTRLTVV.

V and J are TRBV5-1 and TRBJ2-1; no firm D call. Germline CDR1 reads SGHRS; CDR2 reads YFSETQ. This CDR3 has 15 residues. Trimming pared 4 bases from V and 0 bases from J, leaving 11 bases between. The CDR3 reads CASSTARSSYNEQFF. The CDR3 DNA sequence: TGCGCCAGCAGCACAGCTAGGAGCTCCTACAATGAGCAGTTCTTC.

The chain is built from TRBV19 and TRBJ2-3; no firm D call. The CDR3 consists of 12 residues. Germline CDR1 reads LNHDA; CDR2 reads SQIVND (reference sequence). Trimming cost V 4 bases and J 5 bases, with 7 bases left between them. In DNA form, the CDR3 reads TGTGCCAGTAGTAAAAGGGTAGATACGCAGTATTTT. Translation gives CASSKRVDTQYF.

The V gene is TRBV11-1, the J gene TRBJ2-2, with 9 bases that match TRBD1. With V trimmed by 4 bases and J by 6 bases, 6 bases remained unmatched. The CDR3 spans 15 residues. Germline loops: CDR1 SGHAT, CDR2 FQDESV (reference sequence). The CDR3 region has the DNA TGTGCCAGCAGCTCCGGGACAGGGATAGCCGGGGAGCTGTTTTTT. It codes for CASSSGTGIAGELFF.

The chain combines TRBV7-7 with TRBJ2-1; D might be TRBD1 (6 bases). There are 14 residues in the CDR3. Per the germline V gene, CDR1 is SSHAT and CDR2 is FNYEAQ (reference sequence). Trimming shortened V by 5 bases and J by 0 bases, and 8 bases separated the two germline ends. This chain's CDR3 is CASSRGGSYNEQFF. CDR3 bases: TGTGCCAGCAGCCGAGGGGGCTCCTACAATGAGCAGTTCTTC.

The rearrangement uses TRBV27 and TRBJ2-1; D is undetermined. CDR3 length: 12 amino acids. Trimming took off 3 bases at V and 9 bases at J, with 9 bases between the two ends. Per germline, CDR1 MNHEY and CDR2 SMNVEV (reference sequence). The CDR3 DNA is TGTGCCAGCAGTTTTGGATGGGGTGAGCAGTTCTTC. Translated: CASSFGWGEQFF.

The chain combines TRBV25-1 with TRBJ2-7; 8 bases are a match to TRBD1. Germline V gene sequence: CDR1 MGHDK, CDR2 SYGVNS. V was clipped by 10 bases and J by 2 bases; unmatched bases: 10. The CDR3 length is 14 residues. The DNA of the CDR3 is TGTGCCACCCCTCGGCAGGGGGCGACCTACGAGCAGTACTTC. It specifies CATPRQGATYEQYF.

This clone was recorded a few times. This rearrangement joins TRBV10-3 to TRBJ1-2, with TRBD1 matching over 7 bases. CDR3 length: 17 residues. CDR1 and CDR2 (germline): ENHRY, SYGVKD. The ends lost 5 bases at V and 2 bases at J; junction bases unmatched: 14. This CDR3 is CAISQPTTGRDNYGYTF. For the CDR3, the DNA is TGTGCCATCAGTCAACCTACGACAGGGAGGGACAACTATGGCTACACCTTC.

J is TRBJ1-4 and V is TRBV30, with 9 bases fitting TRBD1. CDR1 is GTSNPN, CDR2 SVGIG, per germline (reference sequence). The CDR3 covers 13 residues. With 5 bases clipped from V and 8 bases from J, the junction kept 6 bases outside the gene matches. CDR3 sequence (DNA): TGTGCCTGGGCCGGGACAGGGCCGGAAAAACTGTTTTTT. Protein sequence: CAWAGTGPEKLFF.

With regard to this clone: The sample has other DNA sequences that encode this CDR3 too. The V call is TRBV7-2, the J call TRBJ2-1, with D hard to call. Trimming left V 1 base short and J 7 bases short, with 2 bases between. Germline V gives CDR1 SGHTA, CDR2 FQGNSA. This CDR3 region has 11 residues. The CDR3 loop reads CASSLVNEQFF. CDR3 coding DNA: TGTGCCAGCAGCTTAGTTAATGAGCAGTTCTTC.

This chain connects TRBV4-1 to TRBJ2-5; no reliable D call. Germline-derived CDR1 and CDR2 are MGHRA and YSYEKL. There are 13 residues in the CDR3. Trimming shortened V by 1 base and J by 2 bases, and 5 bases separated the two germline ends. In nucleotides, the CDR3 is TGCGCCAGCAGCCAAGTGCTTCAAGAGACCCAGTACTTC. It specifies CASSQVLQETQYF.

The chain uses TRBV7-3 and TRBJ1-5; D gene unclear. From germline, CDR1 is SGHTA and CDR2 FQGTGA. CDR3 size: 13 residues. Deletions cut 4 bases from V and 6 bases from J, with 10 bases between. DNA of the CDR3: TGTGCCAGCAGCTCCCGGGCCGGTCAGCCCCAGCATTTT. As protein: CASSSRAGQPQHF.

This clone was counted a few times. The chain has TRBV7-2 and TRBJ2-2, with 8 bases aligning to TRBD1. J gave up 2 bases and V 4 bases, and 3 bases lay outside the gene matches. The CDR3 is made up of 15 amino acids. Germline loops: CDR1 SGHTA, CDR2 FQGNSA. The CDR3 DNA reads as TGTGCCAGCAGCTCCACAGGGGGTAACACCGGGGAGCTGTTTTTT. Amino acid sequence: CASSSTGGNTGELFF.

The chain carries TRBV7-2 and TRBJ2-7, with D perhaps matching TRBD1 or TRBD2 (5 bases each). The germline V gene has CDR1 SGHTA and CDR2 FQGNSA. The CDR3 loop spans 14 amino acids. V lost 5 bases to trimming and J lost 3 bases, with 14 bases between them. The CDR3 sequence is CASSPRDRNYEQYF. The CDR3 DNA sequence: TGTGCCAGCAGCCCCCGGGACCGAAACTACGAGCAGTACTTC.

V and J are TRBV20-1 and TRBJ1-1; D is unclear. Trimming pared 6 bases from V and 5 bases from J, leaving 10 bases between. The CDR3 totals 11 residues. Germline CDR1 is DFQATT and CDR2 is SNEGSKA (reference sequence). CDR3: CSAKGFTEAFF. The CDR3 region has the DNA TGCAGTGCCAAAGGGTTTACTGAAGCTTTCTTT.

This clone was counted once. V is TRBV20-1 and J is TRBJ1-1; D call uncertain. The CDR3 covers 10 residues. From germline, CDR1 is DFQATT and CDR2 SNEGSKA (reference sequence). The V gene lost 5 bases and the J gene lost 5 bases, with 6 bases spanning the gap. The CDR3: CSALGTEAFF. The CDR3 nucleotides read TGCAGTGCTCTCGGTACTGAAGCTTTCTTT.

The rearrangement joins TRBV19 to TRBJ2-1; TRBD2 is a possible D gene (5 bases). The CDR3 contains 16 residues. Looked up from germline, CDR1 is LNHDA and CDR2 is SQIVND (reference sequence). V gave up 3 bases and J gave up 4 bases, with 16 bases separating them. The CDR3 loop is CASSIRPSRAYNEQFF. In DNA, the CDR3 is TGTGCCAGTAGTATTAGGCCTAGCCGAGCTTACAATGAGCAGTTCTTC.

A single count supports this clone. The chain employs TRBV28 and TRBJ1-5; a possible D gene is TRBD1 (6 bases). The germline V and J ends were trimmed by 7 bases and 3 bases, with 13 bases remaining between them. The CDR3 length is 14 residues. Germline V lookup: CDR1 MDHEN, CDR2 SYDVKM. DNA for the CDR3: TGTGCCAGCACAGAGGGGGGGGCCAATCAGCCCCAGCATTTT. It is translated as CASTEGGANQPQHF.

This sequence joins TRBV28 and TRBJ1-5; the D gene is possibly TRBD1 (5 bases). In germline, CDR1 is MDHEN, CDR2 SYDVKM. The CDR3 spans 13 residues. Trimming shortened V by 7 bases and J by 6 bases, and 13 bases separated the two germline ends. CDR3 nucleotide sequence: TGTGCCAGCATGGGGGGTGAGACTCAGCCCCAGCATTTT. Translation: CASMGGETQPQHF.

This clone came up many times. The CDR3 spells CASSETSPGRAFF. CDR3 DNA: TGCGCCAGCAGTGAGACATCACCGGGGAGGGCTTTCTTT. J is TRBJ1-1 and V is TRBV10-1; D uncertain. The CDR3 consists of 13 residues. Germline V CDR1 and CDR2: WNHNN, SYGVQD (reference sequence). V gave up 2 bases and J gave up 11 bases, with 15 bases separating them.

This sequence joins TRBV29-1 and TRBJ2-1; D is unresolved. Trimming removed 3 bases at V and 6 bases at J, with 15 bases between. The CDR3 is 14 amino acids. CDR1 and CDR2 from the germline V gene are SQVTM and ANQGSEA. CDR3 region: CSVDAPGRSNEQFF. The DNA for the CDR3 is TGCAGCGTTGACGCCCCTGGACGGTCCAATGAGCAGTTCTTC.

This chain uses TRBV2 with TRBJ1-5; D remains unclear. CDR1 and CDR2 (germline): SNHLY, FYNNEI. Trimming took 4 bases from V and 12 from J, leaving 10 bases between them. The CDR3 runs to 11 residues. CDR3 loop: CASSGWTVQHF. CDR3 bases: TGTGCCAGCAGTGGATGGACGGTCCAGCATTTT.

The V and J genes are TRBV27 and TRBJ2-1, with 13 nucleotides matching TRBD2. This CDR3 region has 16 residues. Germline CDR1 and CDR2: MNHEY and SMNVEV (reference sequence). Trimming at V came to 5 bases and at J to 6 bases, leaving 7 bases not matched to a gene. The CDR3: CASSIRTSGSVNEQFF. In DNA, the CDR3 is TGTGCCAGCAGTATTCGGACTAGCGGGAGTGTCAATGAGCAGTTCTTC.